Listed here are 25 T cell receptor beta chains from one sample, sequenced in a study of T cell changes during pregnancy in multiple sclerosis. The method was immunoSEQ multiplex PCR; TCRdb's version includes in-frame clones alone and lacks a portion of them. The sample consists of approximately 60,000 clones, roughly 90% of them appearing once. Sequenced material: peripheral blood, taken in the second trimester of pregnancy. The receptor set was obtained from a female donor in good health, enrolled as a control in a pregnancy study.

This chain uses TRBV7-9 with TRBJ2-5; D is uncertain. The CDR3 extends over 14 amino acids. Germline-derived CDR1 and CDR2 are SEHNR and FQNEAQ (reference sequence). V was pared by 6 bases and J by 1 base, with 12 bases between. The CDR3 here is CASSRVQSQETQYF. The CDR3 nucleotides are TGTGCCAGCAGTCGGGTCCAGTCCCAAGAGACCCAGTACTTC.

The rearrangement uses TRBV18 and TRBJ2-3; D not resolved. V was cut by 0 bases and J by 1 base, with 11 bases left in between. The CDR3 loop spans 16 amino acids. Germline-derived CDR1 and CDR2 are KGHSH and LQKENI. The CDR3 DNA is TGTGCCAGCTCACCACCCTTAGACGGAGGCACAGATACGCAGTATTTT. Its protein product is CASSPPLDGGTDTQYF.

V gene TRBV7-3 combines with J gene TRBJ1-1; TRBD1 matches at 7 bases. The germline V gene encodes CDR1 SGHTA and CDR2 FQGTGA. Trimming took 6 bases from V and 4 from J; bases not matched to a gene: 11. CDR3 length: 15 residues. The CDR3 DNA sequence: TGTGCCAGCAGGCGCGACCCGGGACAGCTCACTGAAGCTTTCTTT. As protein: CASRRDPGQLTEAFF. The entire variable domain, with the rest obtained from reference TRBV7-3 and TRBJ1-1, is as follows: GAGVSQTPSNKVTEKGKYVELRCDPISGHTALYWYRQSLGQGPEFLIYFQGTGAADDSGLPNDRFFAVRPEGSVSTLKIQRTERGDSAVYLCASRRDPGQLTEAFFGQGTRLTVV.

The chain has TRBV7-2 and TRBJ2-2, with a possible D match to TRBD1 (5 bases). This CDR3 is 15 amino acids long. Germline loops: CDR1 SGHTA, CDR2 FQGNSA. V was shortened by 1 base and J by 7 bases, with 13 bases between the two germline ends. The chain's CDR3 is CASSLVIRGGGELFF. The CDR3 region has the DNA TGTGCCAGCAGCTTAGTAATAAGGGGCGGCGGGGAGCTGTTTTTT.

Concerning this clone: A read error may account for a junction end that differs from germline. The chain uses TRBV4-2 and TRBJ2-2, with D perhaps matching TRBD1 (7 bases). The CDR3 is 16 amino acids. The germline V gene encodes CDR1 LGHNA and CDR2 YNFKEQ. The CDR3 bases are TGTGCCAGCAGACAAGGGCCGGAGGGGGCCCCAGGGGAGCTGTTTTTT. Protein product: CASRQGPEGAPGELFF.

This chain joins TRBV7-9 and TRBJ1-1, with 9 positions matching TRBD1. The CDR3 length is 14 residues. CDR1 SEHNR and CDR2 FQNEAQ come from the germline V gene (reference sequence). J was trimmed by 5 bases and V by 6 bases; bases with no gene match: 7. The DNA for the CDR3 is TGTGCCAGCAGTCACGGACAGGGGTTAACTGAAGCTTTCTTT. The encoded protein is CASSHGQGLTEAFF.

This chain links TRBV19 with TRBJ2-3, with unresolved D. Per the germline V gene, CDR1 is LNHDA and CDR2 is SQIVND (reference sequence). Trimming removed 5 bases at V and 3 bases at J, with 9 bases between. The CDR3 has 13 amino acids. Here the CDR3 reads CASSLAVTDTQYF. The CDR3 nucleotides are TGTGCCAGTAGTTTGGCTGTTACAGATACGCAGTATTTT. The whole variable domain, filled in from reference TRBV19 and TRBJ2-3, reads DGGITQSPKYLFRKEGQNVTLSCEQNLNHDAMYWYRQDPGQGLRLIYYSQIVNDFQKGDIAEGYSVSREKKESFPLTVTSAQKNPTAFYLCASSLAVTDTQYFGPGTRLTVL.

The genes are TRBV2 and TRBJ2-3; 9 nucleotides agree with TRBD2. The CDR3 extends over 19 amino acids. Germline V gives CDR1 SNHLY, CDR2 FYNNEI. V lost 7 bases to trimming and J lost 2 bases; unmatched junction nucleotides: 19. The CDR3 DNA reads TGTGCCAGCACTTTCCTAGCGGGATCAACAACCTCTTCCACAGATACGCAGTATTTT. It codes for CASTFLAGSTTSSTDTQYF.

The V gene is TRBV5-1, the J gene TRBJ1-4; D possibly corresponds to TRBD1 (5 bases). V was shortened by 0 bases and J by 7 bases, with 10 bases between the two germline ends. The CDR3 has 14 amino acids. Germline CDR1 is SGHRS and CDR2 is YFSETQ. CDR3 sequence: CASSLEGDREKLFF. In DNA form, the CDR3 reads TGCGCCAGCAGCTTGGAAGGGGATCGTGAAAAACTGTTTTTT.

The V and J genes are TRBV19 and TRBJ1-6, with a possible D match to TRBD1 (5 bases). The V gene's germline CDR1 is LNHDA and CDR2 SQIVND (reference sequence). V lost 8 bases to trimming and J lost 9 bases, with 14 bases between them. This CDR3 has 13 residues. CDR3 in amino acids: CASGVRVGSPLHF. The CDR3 bases are TGTGCCAGTGGTGTCAGGGTTGGTTCACCCCTCCACTTT.

The J gene is TRBJ2-1, the V gene TRBV6-5; a weak D match, TRBD2 (6 bases). The V gene's germline CDR1 is MNHEY and CDR2 SVGAGI. CDR3 length: 16 residues. V lost 0 bases to trimming and J lost 6 bases, with 15 bases between them. The CDR3 DNA is TGTGCCAGCAGTTACTCGATCCATTCCGGGGGCAATGAGCAGTTCTTC. It translates to CASSYSIHSGGNEQFF.

The rearrangement joins TRBV7-9 to TRBJ2-7; 7 positions agree with TRBD1. The CDR3 length is 13 residues. The ends lost 5 bases at V and 3 bases at J; junction bases unmatched: 4. Germline CDR1 SEHNR, CDR2 FQNEAQ (reference sequence). CDR3 sequence reads: CASSPRTGYEQYF. For the CDR3, the DNA is TGTGCCAGCAGCCCCCGGACAGGCTACGAGCAGTACTTC.

The chain couples TRBV6-6 to TRBJ2-2; 7 nucleotides agree with TRBD1. The CDR3 sequence is 16 residues long. CDR1 is MNHNY and CDR2 is SVGAGI in the germline V gene (reference sequence). The ends lost 6 bases at V and 2 bases at J; junction bases unmatched: 9. As DNA, the CDR3 is TGTGCCAGCAGCCAGGAGACAGGGCTAAACACCGGGGAGCTGTTTTTT. Translation: CASSQETGLNTGELFF.

This chain joins TRBV6-6 and TRBJ1-2, with unresolved D. This CDR3 has 14 residues. The V end was cut by 4 bases, the J end by 4 bases, with 13 bases between. CDR1 is MNHNY, CDR2 SVGAGI, per germline (reference sequence). The DNA for the CDR3 is TGTGCCAGCAGTTTTCTGGGCGCCTTCTATGGCTACACCTTC. This gives the protein CASSFLGAFYGYTF.

The rearrangement uses TRBV27 and TRBJ2-7; TRBD1 aligns across 7 bases. CDR1 MNHEY and CDR2 SMNVEV come from the germline V gene (reference sequence). The CDR3 is 14 residues long. Unmatched junction bases numbered 9, after V lost 6 bases and J lost 4 bases. CDR3 protein: CASRDRMGEYEQYF. The DNA of the CDR3 is TGTGCCAGCAGGGACAGGATGGGGGAGTACGAGCAGTACTTC.

On this clone: One end of the junction does not line up with germline, which may come from a read error. The rearrangement links TRBV28 to TRBJ2-7, with TRBD1 identical over 8 bases. Germline V lookup: CDR1 MDHEN, CDR2 SYDVKM. The CDR3 runs to 15 residues. The CDR3 sequence: CASGLTGASSYEQYF. DNA of the CDR3: TGTGCCAGCGGTTTGACAGGGGCGAGCTCCTACGAGCAGTACTTC.

V is TRBV30 and J is TRBJ2-1; 7 bases match TRBD2. The ends lost 2 bases at V and 7 bases at J; junction bases unmatched: 8. Germline CDR1 is GTSNPN and CDR2 is SVGIG (reference sequence). The CDR3 is 14 amino acids. CDR3 in amino acids: CAWSTGLSWNEQFF. CDR3 in DNA: TGTGCCTGGAGTACGGGACTATCGTGGAATGAGCAGTTCTTC.

V usage is TRBV7-8 and J usage is TRBJ2-7, with a tentative D call TRBD2 (7 bases). The CDR3 contains 16 residues. The germline V gene encodes CDR1 SGHVS and CDR2 FQNEAQ. V was pared by 7 bases and J by 0 bases, with 19 bases between. CDR3 DNA sequence: TGTGCCAGCACCAAGGTGGGGGGGCCAAGCTCCTACGAGCAGTACTTC. Translated: CASTKVGGPSSYEQYF.

V and J are TRBV28 and TRBJ1-4; 7 nucleotides align to TRBD1. The CDR3 extends over 16 amino acids. Germline loops: CDR1 MDHEN, CDR2 SYDVKM. V was clipped by 6 bases and J by 2 bases; unmatched bases: 9. The chain's CDR3 is CASRVTGRRTNEKLFF. CDR3 nucleotide sequence: TGTGCCAGCAGGGTGACAGGGCGTAGGACTAATGAAAAACTGTTTTTT.

V and J are TRBV5-1 and TRBJ2-2; a weak D match, TRBD1 (5 bases). The CDR3 length is 14 residues. Germline loops: CDR1 SGHRS, CDR2 YFSETQ. V was clipped by 6 bases and J by 0 bases, with 9 bases between them. The CDR3 spells CASTRGANTGELFF. In nucleotides, the CDR3 is TGCGCCAGCACTAGGGGCGCGAACACCGGGGAGCTGTTTTTT. The full variable domain, completed using reference TRBV5-1 and TRBJ2-2, is KAGVTQTPRYLIKTRGQQVTLSCSPISGHRSVSWYQQTPGQGLQFLFEYFSETQRNKGNFPGRFSGRQFSNSRSEMNVSTLELGDSALYLCASTRGANTGELFFGEGSRLTVL.

This clone was seen just once. The V gene is TRBV2, the J gene TRBJ2-3; perhaps TRBD2 as D (6 bases). The CDR3 consists of 15 residues. The ends were cut back, 9 bases at V and 3 bases at J, with 19 bases in the middle. Germline CDR1 is SNHLY and CDR2 is FYNNEI. This CDR3 reads CARATRTGSTDTQYF. The CDR3 DNA is TGTGCCAGGGCGACTAGAACGGGGAGTACAGATACGCAGTATTTT.

V gene TRBV18 combines with J gene TRBJ1-2, with 8 bases fitting TRBD1. The CDR3 sequence is 15 residues long. Trimming cost V 2 bases and J 2 bases; bases outside gene matches: 4. Per germline, CDR1 KGHSH and CDR2 LQKENI. CDR3 nucleotide sequence: TGTGCCAGCTCACCAAGTGGACAGGGAAACTATGGCTACACCTTC. Amino acid sequence: CASSPSGQGNYGYTF.

For the CDR3, the DNA is TGTGCCAGCAGCGACGTACCGGGACAGGGCTACGAGCAGTACTTC. It encodes CASSDVPGQGYEQYF. The chain couples TRBV7-9 to TRBJ2-7; 9 bases map to TRBD1. Germline values: CDR1 SEHNR, CDR2 FQNEAQ (reference sequence). This CDR3 has 15 amino acids. Trimming at V came to 5 bases and at J to 3 bases, leaving 8 bases not matched to a gene.

This clone appeared a single time. This chain connects TRBV27 to TRBJ2-6; D remains ambiguous. V was trimmed by 6 bases and J by 2 bases, leaving 8 bases between them. Germline CDR1 reads MNHEY; CDR2 reads SMNVEV (reference sequence). The CDR3 spans 14 residues. CDR3 region: CASSVLPGANVLTF. CDR3 coding DNA: TGTGCCAGCAGCGTACTACCTGGGGCCAACGTCCTGACTTTC.

CDR3 in amino acids: CASSSTSSGATQYF. Written as DNA, the CDR3 is TGTGCCAGCAGCTCTACCTCCTCGGGAGCGACCCAGTACTTC. This chain connects TRBV7-9 to TRBJ2-5, with a weak D call TRBD2 (6 bases). This CDR3 has 14 amino acids. Germline-derived CDR1 and CDR2 are SEHNR and FQNEAQ (reference sequence). V was pared by 4 bases and J by 7 bases, with 16 bases between.